These T cell receptor beta chains were read from a single sample in a study of OX40 agonist ivuxolimab in advanced cancers. Measured with immunoSEQ multiplex PCR; TCRdb has only the in-frame clones, and not every one. The repertoire includes roughly 25,000 clones, 85% to 90% of them detected once, and around 50% sits in the top ten. Sequencing used CD4+ or CD8+ T cells sorted from blood, obtained in a trial of the OX40 agonist ivuxolimab. Source of these receptors: an adult with an advanced solid tumor such as melanoma, head and neck, liver or kidney cancer. CDR3s include the opening cysteine and the closing phenylalanine or tryptophan. The D gene is left open where the match is weak. Expanded clones are given a class, and other clones once, few, many or no size at all.

size	D	V	J	CDR3	DNA
NA	TRBD2	TRBV7-6	TRBJ2-5	CASSVQGLAVSETQYF	TGTGCCAGCAGCGTTCAGGGACTAGCGGTATCTGAGACCCAGTACTTC
NA	NA	TRBV11-2	TRBJ2-5	CASTDGSGETQYF	TGTGCCAGCACGGACGGGAGCGGGGAGACCCAGTACTTC
NA	TRBD1	TRBV19	TRBJ2-1	CARPPNGGQGNYNEQFF	TGTGCCAGACCCCCTAACGGGGGACAGGGTAACTACAATGAGCAGTTCTTC
NA	NA	TRBV30	TRBJ1-2	CASTFGRGDGYIF	TGTGCCTCCACTTTCGGCAGGGGAGATGGCTACATCTTC
NA	TRBD2	TRBV4-1	TRBJ2-7	CASSPEAGNEQYF	TGCGCCAGCAGCCCGGAAGCGGGAAACGAGCAGTACTTC
NA	NA	TRBV12-5	TRBJ1-5	CASGLVRASENNQPQHF	TGTGCTAGTGGTTTGGTACGTGCGTCCGAGAACAATCAGCCCCAGCATTTT
NA	NA	TRBV6-4	TRBJ1-2	CASSPTPDSLANYGYTF	TGTGCCAGCAGCCCGACCCCGGACAGCCTAGCTAACTATGGCTACACCTTC
NA	NA	TRBV28	TRBJ2-3	CASSTPRGARTDTQYF	TGTGCCAGCAGTACCCCACGGGGGGCCCGCACAGATACGCAGTATTTT
NA	NA	TRBV11-3	TRBJ2-2	CASGEASTGELFF	TGTGCCAGCGGCGAAGCGAGCACCGGGGAGCTGTTTTTT
NA	TRBD2	TRBV6-5	TRBJ2-1	CASSYGGGSYNEQFF	TGTGCCAGCAGTTACGGGGGGGGCTCCTACAATGAGCAGTTCTTC
few	NA	TRBV19	TRBJ2-1	CASSISGEQFF	TGTGCCAGTAGTATTTCGGGTGAGCAGTTCTTC
few	TRBD2	TRBV4-1	TRBJ2-5	CASSAPGTRETQYF	TGCGCCAGCAGCGCTCCCGGGACTAGAGAGACCCAGTACTTC
NA	TRBD1	TRBV6-5	TRBJ2-2	CASSYGTGNTGELFF	TGTGCCAGCAGTTATGGGACAGGGAACACCGGGGAGCTGTTTTTT
NA	TRBD2	TRBV9	TRBJ2-3	CASSSSGGRDTQYF	TGTGCCAGCTCGTCTAGCGGGGGGCGAGATACGCAGTATTTT
NA	TRBD1	TRBV5-1	TRBJ1-3	CASSLSGQSFGNTIYF	TGCGCCAGCAGCTTGTCGGGACAGTCTTTCGGAAACACCATATATTTT
NA	NA	TRBV7-9	TRBJ2-3	CASRSRNGYTQYF	TGTGCCAGCAGATCCCGTAACGGGTATACGCAGTATTTT
NA	NA	TRBV5-6	TRBJ1-6	CASSWGPEALHF	TGTGCCAGCAGCTGGGGCCCCGAGGCCCTCCACTTT
NA	NA	TRBV11-2	TRBJ2-7	CASSLVGDTTYEQYF	TGTGCCAGCAGCTTAGTCGGGGACACTACGTACGAGCAGTACTTC
NA	NA	TRBV6-4	TRBJ2-1	CASSDVGSGNEQFF	TGTGCCAGCAGTGACGTCGGTAGCGGAAATGAGCAGTTCTTC
NA	NA	TRBV19	TRBJ1-5	CASSNLEGNQPQHF	TGTGCCAGTAGTAATCTCGAGGGGAATCAGCCCCAGCATTTT
NA	NA	TRBV19	TRBJ1-5	CASDPSGGGQPQHF	TGTGCCAGTGACCCTTCCGGGGGTGGGCAGCCCCAGCATTTT
NA	NA	TRBV7-6	TRBJ2-7	CASSLMDEQYF	TGTGCCAGCAGCTTAATGGACGAGCAGTACTTC
NA	NA	TRBV7-9	TRBJ1-5	CASSSERQENQPQHF	TGTGCCAGCAGCTCGGAGCGGCAGGAGAATCAGCCCCAGCATTTT
NA	NA	TRBV7-9	TRBJ2-7	CASSHPVGSEQYF	TGTGCCAGCAGTCACCCAGTGGGGAGCGAGCAGTACTTC
NA	NA	TRBV6-5	TRBJ1-5	CASSYRPTLSNQPQHF	TGTGCCAGCAGTTATAGGCCGACTCTGAGCAATCAGCCCCAGCATTTT
NA	NA	TRBV6-1	TRBJ2-7	CASSARDSGTYEQYF	TGTGCCAGCAGTGCGCGGGACAGTGGCACCTACGAGCAGTACTTC
NA	TRBD2	TRBV6-6	TRBJ2-5	CASSYGLAGDQETQYF	TGTGCCAGCAGCTATGGACTAGCGGGGGACCAAGAGACCCAGTACTTC
NA	TRBD2	TRBV6-5	TRBJ2-2	CASSYSAGGHGELFF	TGTGCCAGCAGTTACTCGGCGGGGGGTCACGGGGAGCTGTTTTTT
NA	TRBD2	TRBV7-9	TRBJ2-1	CASSFGPSGGNEQFF	TGTGCCAGCAGCTTTGGGCCTAGCGGGGGGAATGAGCAGTTCTTC
few	NA	TRBV7-3	TRBJ1-1	CASSGGLGAFF	TGTGCCAGCAGCGGGGGCTTAGGAGCTTTCTTT
NA	NA	TRBV27	TRBJ1-2	CASSLNAGAAGYTF	TGTGCCAGCAGTTTAAACGCGGGGGCAGCTGGCTACACCTTC
NA	NA	TRBV6-5	TRBJ1-1	CASKGGARTEAFF	TGTGCCAGCAAGGGGGGCGCGCGGACTGAAGCTTTCTTT
large	NA	TRBV4-3	TRBJ1-6	CASSQVGGEYGPLHF	TGCGCCAGCAGCCAAGTCGGTGGCGAATACGGACCCCTCCACTTT
NA	NA	TRBV6-5	TRBJ2-7	CASTRTPDGLYEQYF	TGTGCCAGCACCCGAACTCCGGACGGTTTATACGAGCAGTACTTC
NA	NA	TRBV19	TRBJ1-5	CASSIGGGSGQPQHF	TGTGCCAGTAGTATAGGGGGAGGGAGTGGGCAGCCCCAGCATTTT
few	NA	TRBV6-1	TRBJ2-7	CASGSLYEQYF	TGTGCCAGCGGCAGTCTCTACGAGCAGTACTTC
NA	TRBD1	TRBV28	TRBJ1-1	CASSFDRGYTEAFF	TGTGCCAGCAGCTTCGACAGGGGGTACACTGAAGCTTTCTTT
many	TRBD1	TRBV30	TRBJ1-1	CAWSVGDSYEAFF	TGTGCCTGGAGTGTAGGGGACAGCTATGAAGCTTTCTTT
NA	TRBD2	TRBV7-2	TRBJ2-4	CASSLGVAGGPAKNIQYF	TGTGCCAGCAGCCTAGGGGTTGCGGGGGGGCCGGCCAAAAACATTCAGTACTTC
NA	TRBD1	TRBV4-2	TRBJ2-7	CASSVSGGVYEQYF	TGTGCCAGCAGCGTTTCAGGGGGCGTCTACGAGCAGTACTTC
once	TRBD2	TRBV11-2	TRBJ2-3	CASSLIAGGPDTQYF	TGTGCCAGCAGCCTCATAGCGGGGGGGCCAGATACGCAGTATTTT
NA	NA	TRBV6-5	TRBJ1-1	CASSGGGGGTEAFF	TGTGCCAGCAGCGGGGGGGGAGGGGGCACTGAAGCTTTCTTT
NA	NA	TRBV29-1	TRBJ2-2	CSVPGPNTGELFF	TGCAGCGTCCCGGGGCCGAACACCGGGGAGCTGTTTTTT
NA	NA	TRBV7-3	TRBJ2-2	CASSYRTGELFF	TGTGCCAGCAGCTACAGGACCGGGGAGCTGTTTTTT
NA	NA	TRBV6-6	TRBJ1-1	CASSGGGPASNTEAFF	TGTGCCAGCAGTGGGGGAGGACCGGCCTCGAACACTGAAGCTTTCTTT
NA	NA	TRBV13	TRBJ2-7	CASSLWFSGEQYF	TGTGCCAGCAGCTTATGGTTTTCGGGCGAGCAGTACTTC
few	TRBD1	TRBV6-6	TRBJ2-1	CASRGTGVGEQFF	TGTGCCAGCAGGGGGACAGGGGTTGGTGAGCAGTTCTTC
once	NA	TRBV7-9	TRBJ2-1	CASSRGAYTSYNEQFF	TGTGCCAGCAGCCGGGGGGCTTACACCTCCTACAATGAGCAGTTCTTC
once	NA	TRBV5-1	TRBJ2-2	CASGWDGELFF	TGCGCCAGCGGGTGGGACGGGGAGCTGTTTTTT
NA	NA	TRBV9	TRBJ1-5	CASSATGLSNQPQHF	TGTGCCAGCAGCGCAACAGGGTTGAGCAATCAGCCCCAGCATTTT
NA	NA	TRBV27	TRBJ1-1	CASSLLPDLNTEAFF	TGTGCCAGCAGTTTACTCCCGGACCTGAACACTGAAGCTTTCTTT
NA	NA	TRBV11-2	TRBJ2-1	CASSLMIGYNEQFF	TGTGCCAGCAGCTTGATGATCGGTTACAATGAGCAGTTCTTC
NA	TRBD2	TRBV4-2	TRBJ2-7	CASSPRISGVPYEQYF	TGTGCCAGCAGCCCCAGGATTAGCGGGGTCCCCTACGAGCAGTACTTC
NA	NA	TRBV28	TRBJ2-1	CASSLIGSGLEQFF	TGTGCCAGCAGTCTTATCGGGTCAGGGCTTGAGCAGTTCTTC
NA	NA	TRBV27	TRBJ2-7	CASSLLVGAYEQYF	TGTGCCAGCAGTTTGTTGGTGGGGGCGTACGAGCAGTACTTC